Given below is one T cell receptor beta chain in context. This specimen belongs to a study of T-cell memory formation after mild COVID-19. TCR alpha and TCR beta cDNA libraries carrying sample barcodes and UMIs were produced by 5'RACE using constant-segment primers. A single record per CDR3 protein comes from TCRdb applying MiXCR to the 5' RACE reads. The repertoire consists of about 340,000 distinct CDR3 sequences, with around 20% occurring once and the leading ten covering around 12%. Trimming took 5 bases from V and 3 from J, leaving 13 bases between them. This CDR3 comprises 15 residues. Germline CDR1 is KGHDR and CDR2 is SFDVKD.

This sequence joins TRBV24-1 and TRBJ2-1, with a possible D match to TRBD2 (6 bases). What was sequenced was PBMCs or a T cell subset sorted from them (not recorded which). The source is an adult woman who had mild COVID-19 (a few samples of this study predate the infection). Cell type and time point are not known. The CDR3 DNA sequence: TGTGCCACCAGTGGGACGGGAGCCCACTACAATGAGCAGTTCTTC. Encoded protein: CATSGTGAHYNEQFF.